The present TCR beta chain was sequenced within a study of blood T cells in healthy people across ages. In the study overall: When template switching was applied, about one barcoded beta molecule was captured per two T cells. Study observations and caveats: PBMC samples, being unsorted, prevented any conclusive comparison of naive and antigen-experienced cells.

The authors drew around 9.4 milliliters of peripheral blood from each donor. No fewer than 6 million PBMCs went into each sample. Through a sample-barcoded 5' primer and a J-beta primer mix, a second PCR was run for roughly 6 to 12 cycles. TCRdb used MiXCR to reprocess the 5' RACE reads, holding one entry per CDR3 protein. Of around 690,000 distinct CDR3 sequences in the sample, 45% to 65% are singletons; the top ten hold 30% to 45%. The J segment lost 4 bases and the V segment lost 0 bases, leaving 8 bases of the junction unmatched. The germline gives CDR1 LGHNA, CDR2 YNFKEQ. This CDR3 comprises 16 residues. This clonotype was detected a few times. The antigen remains unidentified.

This sequence joins TRBV4-2 and TRBJ1-2; TRBD1 matches 7 bases. This receptor was taken from a man between 60 and 75 years old in good health. The specimen was blood. The CDR3 DNA follows: TGTGCCAGCAGCCAAGATGCGGCAGGGGGGGCCTATGGCTACACCTTC. It is translated as CASSQDAAGGAYGYTF.